The next 10 T cell receptor beta chains were all read from a single sample in a study of OX40 agonist ivuxolimab in advanced cancers. The assay was immunoSEQ multiplex PCR, and TCRdb's table has in-frame clones only and misses some. The sample has about 80,000 clones; around 90% are singletons. The source was CD4+ or CD8+ T cells sorted from blood, collected in a trial of the OX40 agonist ivuxolimab. The origin of the receptors is an adult with an advanced solid tumor such as melanoma, head and neck, liver or kidney cancer.

The gene calls are TRBV7-2 and TRBJ1-4; D is unresolved. From germline, CDR1 is SGHTA and CDR2 FQGNSA. Trimming took 4 bases from V and 0 from J, leaving 9 bases between them. The CDR3 is made up of 15 amino acids. CDR3 region: CASSSGPATNEKLFF. CDR3 nucleotide sequence: TGTGCCAGCAGCTCTGGTCCGGCAACTAATGAAAAACTGTTTTTT.

The J gene is TRBJ2-7, the V gene TRBV9; 7 bases agree with TRBD1. V trimming: 4 bases; J trimming: 2 bases; junction bases outside the gene matches: 18. Germline assignment: CDR1 SGDLS and CDR2 YYNGEE. This CDR3 is built from 18 residues. CDR3 amino acids: CASSPRSGLGQSTYEQYF. The CDR3 region has the DNA TGTGCCAGCAGCCCCCGTTCAGGTTTGGGACAGTCAACCTACGAGCAGTACTTC.

The rearrangement uses TRBV11-3 and TRBJ1-1, with 8 positions matching TRBD1. CDR3 length: 14 amino acids. V lost 1 base to trimming and J lost 3 bases; unmatched junction nucleotides: 1. Germline loops: CDR1 SGHNT, CDR2 YENEEA. Here the CDR3 DNA reads TGTGCCAGCAGCTTAGTGGACAGGGACACTGAAGCTTTCTTT. Translated, it gives CASSLVDRDTEAFF.

The V gene is TRBV19, the J gene TRBJ2-4, with D uncertain. V was clipped by 2 bases and J by 0 bases, with 17 bases between them. Germline assignment: CDR1 LNHDA and CDR2 SQIVND (reference sequence). This CDR3 is built from 18 residues. The CDR3: CASSIRPPQAIAKNIQYF. The CDR3 nucleotides are TGTGCCAGTAGTATACGTCCCCCCCAAGCCATAGCCAAAAACATTCAGTACTTC.

This clone was picked up a small number of times. The CDR3 nucleotides read TGTGCCAATACAACAGGAGGGGGGAACACTGAAGCTTTCTTT. It codes for CANTTGGGNTEAFF. V and J are TRBV19 and TRBJ1-1, with D possibly TRBD1 on 6 matching bases. The CDR3 contains 14 residues. V lost 10 bases, J lost 1 base, and 16 bases lay in between. In germline, CDR1 is LNHDA, CDR2 SQIVND (reference sequence). Variable domain in full (rest from reference TRBV19 and TRBJ1-1): DGGITQSPKYLFRKEGQNVTLSCEQNLNHDAMYWYRQDPGQGLRLIYYSQIVNDFQKGDIAEGYSVSREKKESFPLTVTSAQKNPTAFYLCANTTGGGNTEAFFGQGTRLTVV.

The CDR3 nucleotides read TGTGCCAGCAGCTTAGTCGGCGGGAGGACCTTTTACGAGCAGTACTTC. This gives the protein CASSLVGGRTFYEQYF. V is TRBV7-9 and J is TRBJ2-7, with 8 positions matching TRBD2. CDR1 is SEHNR and CDR2 is FQNEAQ in the germline V gene (reference sequence). The trim removed 1 base at V and 4 bases at J, leaving 9 bases unmatched. The CDR3 has 16 residues.

The V and J genes are TRBV19 and TRBJ1-2; perhaps TRBD1 as D (6 bases). The CDR3 sequence is 15 residues long. Per the germline V gene, CDR1 is LNHDA and CDR2 is SQIVND (reference sequence). Trimming left V 4 bases short and J 5 bases short, with 17 bases between. CDR3 DNA sequence: TGTGCCAGTAGTACCATTCAGGGGACCGGATATGGCTACACCTTC. Its translation: CASSTIQGTGYGYTF.

This clone was found a few times. The gene calls are TRBV5-1 and TRBJ2-2; 9 bases are shared with TRBD1. Germline CDR1 reads SGHRS; CDR2 reads YFSETQ. The CDR3 covers 14 residues. Trimming removed 4 bases from V and 4 bases from J; junction bases left unmatched: 2. The CDR3 DNA sequence: TGCGCCAGCAGCCTGGGACAGGGCACCGGGGAGCTGTTTTTT. Amino acid sequence: CASSLGQGTGELFF.

DNA of the CDR3: TGTGCCAGCAGTGTTATAGGTGGCAGAACCTACGAGCAGTACTTC. It is translated as CASSVIGGRTYEQYF. The chain uses TRBV2 and TRBJ2-7; the D is unclear. The CDR3 spans 15 residues. Germline loops: CDR1 SNHLY, CDR2 FYNNEI. V lost 4 bases to trimming and J lost 2 bases, with 15 bases between them.

The sample holds a few counts of this clone. The CDR3 spells CSVPLGDTQYF. The CDR3 DNA sequence: TGCAGCGTTCCGCTCGGAGATACGCAGTATTTT. This chain links TRBV29-1 with TRBJ2-3; D ambiguous. Germline V gene data show CDR1 as SQVTM and CDR2 as ANQGSEA. CDR3 length: 11 amino acids. The V end was cut by 5 bases, the J end by 5 bases, with 8 bases between.